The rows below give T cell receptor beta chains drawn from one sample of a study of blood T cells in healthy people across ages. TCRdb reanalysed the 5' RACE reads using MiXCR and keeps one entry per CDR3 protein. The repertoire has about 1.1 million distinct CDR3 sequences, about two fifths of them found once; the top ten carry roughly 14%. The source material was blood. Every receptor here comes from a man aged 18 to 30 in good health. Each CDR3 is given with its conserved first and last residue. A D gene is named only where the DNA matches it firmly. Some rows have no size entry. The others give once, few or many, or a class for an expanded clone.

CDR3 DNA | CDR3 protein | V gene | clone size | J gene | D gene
TGCGCCAGCAGCTTGAGAGGTTTCCGTGGCTACACCTTC | CASSLRGFRGYTF | TRBV5-1 | few | TRBJ1-2 | NA
TGCGCCAGCAGCCAGTTCCGCGAGCGGGGGGCTACCCTTATGACGCAGTATTTT | CASSQFRERGATLMTQYF | TRBV5-1 | few | TRBJ2-3 | TRBD2
TGCAGTGCTAGACGGCAGAGCAATTTAGGGACCCAGTACTTC | CSARRQSNLGTQYF | TRBV20-1 | few | TRBJ2-5 | NA
TGCGCCAGCAGCCATCCCCTAGCGGGGGCAGATACGCAGTATTTT | CASSHPLAGADTQYF | TRBV4-1 | many | TRBJ2-3 | TRBD2
TGTGCCAGCAGCCAAGATCCAACCGGGGGCCGAGAGACCCAGTACTTC | CASSQDPTGGRETQYF | TRBV3-1 | NA | TRBJ2-5 | NA
TGTGCCAGCAGCCAATTCGCGGGACCTTACAATGAGCAGTTCTTC | CASSQFAGPYNEQFF | TRBV14 | few | TRBJ2-1 | NA
TGTGCCAGCAGCTCCCCGGGAAGGAACTATGGCTACACCTTC | CASSSPGRNYGYTF | TRBV5-6 | once | TRBJ1-2 | NA
TGTGCCAGCAGAGAGACAGTGAGCAATCAGCCCCAGCATTTT | CASRETVSNQPQHF | TRBV2 | few | TRBJ1-5 | NA
TGTGCCAGCAGTCCTACGGGAGGCCCAGATACGCAGTATTTT | CASSPTGGPDTQYF | TRBV7-2 | many | TRBJ2-3 | TRBD2
TGTGCCAGCAGCCTTACCGCGGTAAGCTCCTACAATGAGCAGTACTTC | CASSLTAVSSYNEQYF | TRBV7-2 | NA | TRBJ2-7 | NA
TGTGCCAGCAGCTTGTACGGAGCGAACACCGGGGAGCTGTTTTTT | CASSLYGANTGELFF | TRBV11-3 | NA | TRBJ2-2 | NA
TGTGCCACACAACAGGGAGGAGGTGGGAACACTGAAGCTTTCTTT | CATQQGGGGNTEAFF | TRBV10-3 | NA | TRBJ1-1 | NA
TGTGCCAGCAGCCAAGTAGAGTCCTGGGGACAAGCCTATACCTACGAGCAGTACTTC | CASSQVESWGQAYTYEQYF | TRBV4-2 | NA | TRBJ2-7 | NA
TGTGCCAGCAGCCAAGATTTGCCAGTCTATGGCTACACCTTC | CASSQDLPVYGYTF | TRBV14 | NA | TRBJ1-2 | NA
TGCAGTGCTAGTCCTCTACAGGGGTCCCTCTACGAGCAGTACTTC | CSASPLQGSLYEQYF | TRBV20-1 | few | TRBJ2-7 | TRBD1
TGTGCCATCAGTCGGACAGAGACTAATGAAAAACTGTTTTTT | CAISRTETNEKLFF | TRBV10-3 | NA | TRBJ1-4 | NA
TGCAGTGCTAAGAGCCTTCTAGATGAGCAGTACTTC | CSAKSLLDEQYF | TRBV20-1 | NA | TRBJ2-5 | NA
TGTGCCATCAGCACTGGGGGGTCCCCTGAAGCTTTCTTT | CAISTGGSPEAFF | TRBV10-3 | few | TRBJ1-1 | NA
TGTGCCAGCAGTTTAGCGCTGGGGCAAGAGACCCAGTACTTC | CASSLALGQETQYF | TRBV12-3/TRBV12-4 | few | TRBJ2-5 | NA
TGTGCCAGCAGCTTAGGGGGGGAGTCGCTTTACAATGAGCAGTTCTTC | CASSLGGESLYNEQFF | TRBV11-2 | few | TRBJ2-1 | NA
TGTGCCAGCAGCTTAATCCAGGGGGCGTTGACAGATACGCAGTATTTT | CASSLIQGALTDTQYF | TRBV7-2 | few | TRBJ2-3 | TRBD1
TGTGCCCGGGCGGCCAAAGGGTTAGCTAACTATGGCTACACCTTC | CARAAKGLANYGYTF | TRBV30 | NA | TRBJ1-2 | NA
TGTGCCAGCAGCCCGCTCAGGGGGGGCTATGGCTACACCTTC | CASSPLRGGYGYTF | TRBV11-2 | NA | TRBJ1-2 | TRBD1
TGCAGTGTCTCGGGACTAGCCACTCCCCCTAGCACAGATACGCAGTATTTT | CSVSGLATPPSTDTQYF | TRBV20-1 | NA | TRBJ2-3 | TRBD2
TGCGCCAGCAGCCAAGAAGGGGGAGGGGCTAGCAATCAGCCCCAGCATTTT | CASSQEGGGASNQPQHF | TRBV4-1 | NA | TRBJ1-5 | NA
TGTGCCAGCAGTTTAAAAGCGGGGGGGTCAGCAGATACGCAGTATTTT | CASSLKAGGSADTQYF | TRBV12-3/TRBV12-4 | NA | TRBJ2-3 | TRBD2
TGCAGTGCTTCCCTGACAGGGCGGAACACTGAAGCTTTCTTT | CSASLTGRNTEAFF | TRBV20-1 | once | TRBJ1-1 | TRBD1
TGCGCCAGCAGCCTCCGACTACAGGGGCGATACAATGAGCAGTTCTTC | CASSLRLQGRYNEQFF | TRBV4-1 | few | TRBJ2-1 | TRBD1
TGTGCCAGCAGCTTAGGAGGGGTGTGGGGATCGATTCGGTCCTACGAGCAGTACTTC | CASSLGGVWGSIRSYEQYF | TRBV11-3 | NA | TRBJ2-7 | NA
TGTGCCAGCAGCGTTAACAGGGTGGCCTCTGGAAACACCATATATTTT | CASSVNRVASGNTIYF | TRBV7-2 | few | TRBJ1-3 | NA
TGCAGTGCTTGGGACAGTTCTAGCACAGATACGCAGTATTTT | CSAWDSSSTDTQYF | TRBV20-1 | few | TRBJ2-3 | TRBD1
TGTGCCAGCAGTTACAAGGGACCGAGCACTGAAGCTTTCTTT | CASSYKGPSTEAFF | TRBV6-2/TRBV6-3 | NA | TRBJ1-1 | NA
TGTGCCAGCAACATAGGGGGCCTGGTCCACAATGAGCAGTTCTTC | CASNIGGLVHNEQFF | TRBV11-1 | NA | TRBJ2-1 | TRBD1
TGTGCCAGCAGCTTAAGCGGGGAGCACTACAATGAGCAGTACTTC | CASSLSGEHYNEQYF | TRBV7-3 | NA | TRBJ2-7 | NA
TGTGCCAGCAGCGAGATTCCCTACGAGCAGTACTTC | CASSEIPYEQYF | TRBV14 | few | TRBJ2-7 | NA
TGCGCCAGCAGCGCCGGCGCAACTAATGAAAAACTGTTTTTT | CASSAGATNEKLFF | TRBV5-1 | NA | TRBJ1-4 | NA
TGCAGCGTTAACCCGAGCTCCTACAATGAGCAGTTCTTC | CSVNPSSYNEQFF | TRBV29-1 | NA | TRBJ2-1 | NA
TGTGCCAGCAGCGCCGGAGGTGGCGGAGAAGGCTATGGCTACACCTTC | CASSAGGGGEGYGYTF | TRBV9 | few | TRBJ1-2 | NA
TGTGCCAGCAGCTTGGAGGGCAGTAGAAGTTATGGCTACACCTTC | CASSLEGSRSYGYTF | TRBV5-6 | many | TRBJ1-2 | NA
TGTGCCACCTCCCCCTCCGGGACAGGGTCATATACGCAGTATTTT | CATSPSGTGSYTQYF | TRBV7-9 | many | TRBJ2-3 | TRBD1
TGTGCCAGCAGTTTAGCAGGGGGACACTACGAGCAGTACTTC | CASSLAGGHYEQYF | TRBV27 | few | TRBJ2-7 | TRBD1
TGCAGTGCTAGAGATTTAGGGGCAGGGGGATTTTGGAACACTGAAGCTTTCTTT | CSARDLGAGGFWNTEAFF | TRBV20-1 | NA | TRBJ1-1 | TRBD1
TGTGCCAGCAGCCGTCGGGGGTTCGGCTACACCTTC | CASSRRGFGYTF | TRBV27 | NA | TRBJ1-2 | NA
TGTGCCAGCAGTCCTCGACTAGCGGGGCGCACAGATACGCAGTATTTT | CASSPRLAGRTDTQYF | TRBV6-5 | NA | TRBJ2-3 | TRBD2
TGTGCCAGTTCACCACAGCCGAGGACAGGGAATGGAAATGAGCAGTTCTTC | CASSPQPRTGNGNEQFF | TRBV18 | few | TRBJ2-1 | TRBD1
TGTGCCAGCAGCGTCCGGGACAGGGGCCACAATGAGCAGTTCTTC | CASSVRDRGHNEQFF | TRBV9 | few | TRBJ2-1 | TRBD1
TGTACCAGCAGCGTAACAGGGTCTCTATACAATGAGCAGTTCTTC | CTSSVTGSLYNEQFF | TRBV9 | NA | TRBJ2-1 | NA
TGTGCCAGCAGTGAAGGTTTTAGCGGGGCCTGGGATGAGCAGTTCTTC | CASSEGFSGAWDEQFF | TRBV2 | few | TRBJ2-1 | TRBD2
TGTGCCAGCAGCTTAGGTCGACCGACGCGTGGCTACACCTTC | CASSLGRPTRGYTF | TRBV7-9 | NA | TRBJ1-2 | NA
TGTGCCAGCAGCCTATCGGGCCGACAGGGGAGGATTGGTAAAGCTTTCTTT | CASSLSGRQGRIGKAFF | TRBV7-9 | NA | TRBJ1-1 | TRBD1
TGTGCCAGCAGCTTAGCTCCAGGGACCAACACAGATACGCAGTATTTT | CASSLAPGTNTDTQYF | TRBV7-2 | NA | TRBJ2-3 | NA
TGTGCCAGCAGCTTAACGGGGGGGAGCACAGATACGCAGTATTTT | CASSLTGGSTDTQYF | TRBV7-3 | many | TRBJ2-3 | TRBD2
TGTGCCTGGAGTGTACGTGGGGGGCCCAGCTCCTACGAGCAGTACTTC | CAWSVRGGPSSYEQYF | TRBV30 | NA | TRBJ2-7 | NA
TGTGCCAGCAGCTCAGAGGGACTTTGGAGCCATGAGCAGTTCTTC | CASSSEGLWSHEQFF | TRBV5-6 | few | TRBJ2-1 | NA
TGTGCCAGCAGCTTACGACTAGCGGGGGGGCGTGAGCAGTTCTTC | CASSLRLAGGREQFF | TRBV7-2 | NA | TRBJ2-1 | TRBD2
TGCACCAGCAGCCCCCTTGGGGGTAGCACTAATGAAAAACTGTTTTTT | CTSSPLGGSTNEKLFF | TRBV4-3 | NA | TRBJ1-4 | NA
TGCGCCAGCAGCCCTCCAGGCTCCTTGACAGATACGCAGTATTTT | CASSPPGSLTDTQYF | TRBV4-1 | NA | TRBJ2-3 | NA
TGCAGTGCTAGATTCCACTTCGGGGGGAATCAAGAGACCCAGTACTTC | CSARFHFGGNQETQYF | TRBV20-1 | NA | TRBJ2-5 | TRBD2
TGCAGCGTTGCTTCGACTTCGATCAATGAGCAGTTCTTC | CSVASTSINEQFF | TRBV29-1 | few | TRBJ2-1 | NA
TGTGCCAGCAGCTTAGCAGGGAGTCCCCAAGAGACCCAGTACTTC | CASSLAGSPQETQYF | TRBV7-2 | NA | TRBJ2-5 | NA